One and the same sample provided the 10 T cell receptor beta chains below, sequenced in a study of siplizumab effects on memory and regulatory T cells. Sequenced by immunoSEQ multiplex PCR; TCRdb stores in-frame clones only, minus some. Of over 100,000 clones listed, approximately 92% are singletons. The source material was non-Treg CD4+ T cells sorted from blood. The receptors originated from a human donor in good health.

The CDR3 DNA reads as TGTGCCAGCAGCTTAACCCCCGGCGGGTCGGGCGAGCAGTACTTC. Residues: CASSLTPGGSGEQYF. The rearrangement joins TRBV7-3 to TRBJ2-7; a possible D gene is TRBD2 (5 bases). This CDR3 comprises 15 residues. V was shortened by 0 bases and J by 6 bases, with 15 bases between the two germline ends. Germline loops: CDR1 SGHTA, CDR2 FQGTGA.

The rearrangement joins TRBV5-4 to TRBJ2-1, with 10 bases lining up with TRBD2. The J segment lost 1 base and the V segment lost 3 bases, leaving 10 bases of the junction unmatched. Germline V gene lookup returns CDR1 SGHNT and CDR2 YYREEE (reference sequence). The CDR3 runs 18 residues. CDR3 nucleotides: TGTGCCAGCAGCTCAATGCTTGGTAGCGGGGGGTCCTACAATGAGCAGTTCTTC. Its protein is CASSSMLGSGGSYNEQFF. Complete variable domain (other parts from reference TRBV5-4 and TRBJ2-1): ETGVTQSPTHLIKTRGQQVTLRCSSQSGHNTVSWYQQALGQGPQFIFQYYREEENGRGNFPPRFSGLQFPNYSSELNVNALELDDSALYLCASSSMLGSGGSYNEQFFGPGTRLTVL.

CDR3 sequence (DNA): TGTGCCAGTAGTATAAACAGGGCGGCTGGAAACACCATATATTTT. It specifies CASSINRAAGNTIYF. The chain links TRBV19 to TRBJ1-3, with D maybe TRBD1 (6 bases). Germline-derived CDR1 and CDR2 are LNHDA and SQIVND (reference sequence). Trimming shortened V by 2 bases and J by 2 bases, and 10 bases separated the two germline ends. This CDR3 comprises 15 residues.

The rearrangement links TRBV18 to TRBJ1-2; D is perhaps TRBD1 (5 bases). Germline loops: CDR1 KGHSH, CDR2 LQKENI. The CDR3 spans 15 residues. V lost 2 bases, J lost 3 bases, and 13 bases lay in between. In DNA, the CDR3 is TGTGCCAGCTCACCAGGGACGGAAATGGACTATGGCTACACCTTC. This encodes CASSPGTEMDYGYTF. Complete variable domain (other parts from reference TRBV18 and TRBJ1-2): NAGVMQNPRHLVRRRGQEARLRCSPMKGHSHVYWYRQLPEEGLKFMVYLQKENIIDESGMPKERFSAEFPKEGPSILRIQQVVRGDSAAYFCASSPGTEMDYGYTFGSGTRLTVV.

The rearrangement links TRBV4-1 to TRBJ2-3; possibly TRBD1 for D (5 bases). CDR3 length: 15 amino acids. Trimming stripped 4 bases from V and 1 base from J, with 12 bases between. Germline values: CDR1 MGHRA, CDR2 YSYEKL. The CDR3 region is CASSPRQGGTDTQYF. CDR3 bases: TGCGCCAGCAGCCCCCGGCAAGGGGGCACAGATACGCAGTATTTT.

The gene calls are TRBV5-6 and TRBJ2-2; D gene unclear. Trimming shortened V by 4 bases and J by 0 bases, and 10 bases separated the two germline ends. Germline values: CDR1 SGHDT, CDR2 YYEEEE. There are 15 residues in the CDR3. The CDR3: CASSRWAANTGELFF. CDR3 DNA: TGTGCCAGCAGCCGTTGGGCCGCGAACACCGGGGAGCTGTTTTTT.

This chain uses TRBV7-2 with TRBJ1-3; the D is unclear. The germline V and J ends were trimmed by 1 base and 8 bases, with 6 bases remaining between them. This CDR3 has 12 amino acids. From germline, CDR1 is SGHTA and CDR2 FQGNSA. CDR3 nucleotides: TGTGCCAGCAGCTTAGTTGGGGACACCATATATTTT. Amino acid sequence: CASSLVGDTIYF. Supplemented by reference TRBV7-2 and TRBJ1-3, the full variable domain reads GAGVSQSPSNKVTEKGKDVELRCDPISGHTALYWYRQSLGQGLEFLIYFQGNSAPDKSGLPSDRFSAERTGGSVSTLTIQRTQQEDSAVYLCASSLVGDTIYFGEGSWLTVV.

The chain links TRBV9 to TRBJ2-3; TRBD2 agrees at 9 bases. The CDR3 covers 15 residues. Germline V CDR1 and CDR2: SGDLS, YYNGEE. V was clipped by 4 bases and J by 2 bases; unmatched bases: 5. CDR3 residues: CASSPRLADTDTQYF. The DNA for the CDR3 is TGTGCCAGCAGCCCGCGACTAGCGGACACAGATACGCAGTATTTT.

The gene calls are TRBV4-1 and TRBJ1-2; 8 nucleotides align to TRBD1. Germline CDR1 reads MGHRA; CDR2 reads YSYEKL. The J segment lost 3 bases and the V segment lost 6 bases, leaving 9 bases of the junction unmatched. This CDR3 spans 15 amino acids. CDR3: CASSLSGGRDYGYTF. In DNA, the CDR3 is TGCGCCAGCAGTCTTTCAGGGGGCAGGGACTATGGCTACACCTTC.

V is TRBV9 and J is TRBJ1-3, with 7 bases that match TRBD1. There are 17 residues in the CDR3. The V and J ends lost 4 bases and 1 base, in that order; junction bases with no gene match: 11. The germline V gene encodes CDR1 SGDLS and CDR2 YYNGEE. The CDR3 reads CASSRGGTVGSGNTIYF. The CDR3 coding sequence is TGTGCCAGCAGCAGAGGTGGGACAGTCGGTTCTGGAAACACCATATATTTT.